These 4 T cell receptor beta chains share one sample of origin, sequenced in a study of blood T cell repertoires in COVID-19. Libraries were prepared by immunoSEQ multiplex PCR; TCRdb keeps only in-frame clonotypes and omits some of them. The sample shows about 100,000 clones, roughly 80% of them seen only once. The sequencing sample was made of peripheral blood. These receptor sequences come from a man aged 50 or older with active or convalescent COVID-19.

V usage is TRBV10-3 and J usage is TRBJ2-2; 7 bases agree with TRBD2. The V and J ends lost 10 bases and 1 base, in that order; junction bases with no gene match: 6. Germline lookup yields CDR1 ENHRY and CDR2 SYGVKD. The CDR3 loop spans 14 amino acids. The CDR3, as DNA: TGTGCCACCCGGTTAGCGGGGAACACCGGGGAGCTGTTTTTT. Amino acid sequence: CATRLAGNTGELFF.

This clone was counted a single time. The chain employs TRBV28 and TRBJ1-4, with D possibly TRBD1 on 5 matching bases. Germline values: CDR1 MDHEN, CDR2 SYDVKM. The CDR3 is 16 residues long. The ends were cut back, 1 base at V and 6 bases at J, with 15 bases in the middle. As DNA, the CDR3 is TGTGCCAGCAGTTTATTGGGCGGGGGAGGGGATGAAAAACTGTTTTTT. Translating gives CASSLLGGGGDEKLFF.

The chain is built from TRBV19 and TRBJ2-7; 11 bases match TRBD2. The CDR3 spans 14 residues. J lost 2 bases, V lost 5 bases, and 2 bases had no gene match. Germline assignment: CDR1 LNHDA and CDR2 SQIVND (reference sequence). CDR3 residues: CASSSGLAAYEQYF. The CDR3, as DNA: TGTGCCAGTAGTTCGGGACTAGCGGCCTACGAGCAGTACTTC.

This sequence joins TRBV28 and TRBJ1-4; 7 nucleotides match TRBD1. From germline, CDR1 is MDHEN and CDR2 SYDVKM. The trim removed 8 bases at V and 8 bases at J, leaving 11 bases unmatched. CDR3 length equals 14 residues. As DNA, the CDR3 is TGTGCCAGCCAGGGGGGTGGCCCGGGGGAAAAACTGTTTTTT. As protein: CASQGGGPGEKLFF.